This entry describes one T cell receptor (beta chain). This sample is drawn from a study of blood T cell repertoires in COVID-19. Study-wide context: COVID-19 samples, acute and convalescent, were from the United States, Italy and Spain.

The CDR3 sequence is 18 residues long. The germline V gene has CDR1 MNHEY and CDR2 SMNVEV (reference sequence). V lost 8 bases and J 5 bases, leaving 28 bases between the germline ends. In the source study's methods: From reference gene primer amplification, estimates of nucleated cell counts were derived. Profiling relied on immunoSEQ multiplex PCR, and the TCRdb table lists in-frame clones only, not all of them. V, J and clone size reflect that table, while D and trimming were determined from the DNA. There are about 110,000 clones in the sample; 70% to 90% occur only once, and over 1.2% lies in the top ten.

The gene calls are TRBV27 and TRBJ1-5; D might be TRBD1 (6 bases). Input material: peripheral blood. This receptor was obtained from a middle-aged man with acute or convalescent COVID-19. The CDR3 reads CASPSPPAGQPLDQPQHF. Written as DNA, the CDR3 is TGTGCCAGCCCCTCCCCCCCTGCCGGACAGCCACTCGATCAGCCCCAGCATTTT.